These 21 T cell receptor beta chains originate from one sample sequenced in a study of T-cell reconstitution after alpha-beta-depleted transplantation in children. Unique molecular identifiers tagged the TCRbeta library. In TCRdb, the PCR reads were re-called with MiXCR into one record per CDR3 protein. The sample includes about 610,000 distinct CDR3 sequences, under 12% of them seen just once. The source material was PBMCs from the stem cell graft donor, sampled from the stem cell graft. These receptors were taken from a human donor who donated a stem cell graft to a child with acute myeloid leukemia.

The gene calls are TRBV6-1 and TRBJ2-5; tentatively, D is TRBD2 (6 bases). The V gene lost 7 bases and the J gene lost 5 bases, with 29 bases spanning the gap. Germline CDR1 reads MNHNS; CDR2 reads SASEGT. The CDR3 covers 18 residues. For the CDR3, the DNA is TGTGCCAGCATCTTCATGGGTGCGGGACTGATCGGTGGGGAGACCCAGTACTTC. This codes for CASIFMGAGLIGGETQYF.

V usage is TRBV7-2 and J usage is TRBJ2-7; TRBD1 aligns across 8 bases. The CDR3 sequence is 12 residues long. The V and J ends lost 2 bases and 9 bases, in that order; junction bases with no gene match: 3. The V gene's germline CDR1 is SGHTA and CDR2 FQGNSA. DNA of the CDR3: TGTGCCAGCAGCTTACAGGGGGCAGGGCAGTACTTC. Translation: CASSLQGAGQYF.

This clonotype has more than one count but fewer than ten. J is TRBJ1-4 and V is TRBV9, with D maybe TRBD1 (5 bases). Trimming pared 2 bases from V and 8 bases from J, leaving 13 bases between. From germline, CDR1 is SGDLS and CDR2 YYNGEE. The CDR3 spans 14 residues. The CDR3: CASSVGPEGEKLFF. CDR3 coding DNA: TGTGCCAGCAGCGTGGGCCCGGAGGGGGAAAAACTGTTTTTT.

This clonotype was seen a few times. J is TRBJ2-2 and V is TRBV7-3; TRBD2 matches at 8 bases. This CDR3 has 17 amino acids. V was clipped by 4 bases and J by 3 bases; unmatched bases: 10. Germline lookup yields CDR1 SGHTA and CDR2 FQGTGA. The DNA for the CDR3 is TGTGCCAGCAGCTCCTCTCCGGGACTAGGTGACACCGGGGAGCTGTTTTTT. Its translation: CASSSSPGLGDTGELFF.

The chain is built from TRBV5-1 and TRBJ2-7; 14 bases line up with TRBD2. CDR1 and CDR2 from the germline V gene are SGHRS and YFSETQ. The CDR3 extends over 18 amino acids. Trimming took 0 bases from V and 0 from J; bases not matched to a gene: 5. CDR3 sequence (DNA): TGCGCCAGCAGCTTGGGAGGACTAGCGGGAGGCAACTCCTACGAGCAGTACTTC. Its translation: CASSLGGLAGGNSYEQYF.

The sample holds many counts of this clonotype. The chain links TRBV29-1 to TRBJ2-1, with D perhaps matching TRBD2 (6 bases). Trimming removed 4 bases at V and 2 bases at J, with 12 bases between. Germline CDR1 reads SQVTM; CDR2 reads ANQGSEA. The CDR3 totals 14 residues. CDR3: CSVGDWPTYNEQFF. The DNA for the CDR3 is TGCAGCGTTGGGGACTGGCCAACCTACAATGAGCAGTTCTTC.

The genes are TRBV5-1 and TRBJ2-6, with a possible D match to TRBD2 (6 bases). V lost 0 bases and J lost 3, with 7 bases in between. The V gene's germline CDR1 is SGHRS and CDR2 YFSETQ. The CDR3 extends over 15 amino acids. The CDR3 reads CASSLARDGANVLTF. CDR3 DNA: TGCGCCAGCAGCTTGGCGCGGGATGGGGCCAACGTCCTGACTTTC.

This clonotype has only a few counts. The chain is built from TRBV29-1 and TRBJ2-7; 8 positions agree with TRBD1. In germline, CDR1 is SQVTM, CDR2 ANQGSEA. V was clipped by 6 bases and J by 6 bases; unmatched bases: 10. This CDR3 comprises 13 residues. CDR3 nucleotide sequence: TGCAGCGTATGGGGACAGGAGTCCGCCGAGCAGTACTTC. It yields the protein CSVWGQESAEQYF.

Many counts were recorded for this clonotype. This chain connects TRBV12-3 or TRBV12-4 to TRBJ1-2, with TRBD1 matching 8 bases. The CDR3 totals 15 residues. Trimming at V came to 6 bases and at J to 1 base, leaving 7 bases not matched to a gene. CDR3 nucleotide sequence: TGTGCCAGCAGCGAGACAGGGGACCATAACTATGGCTACACCTTC. Translated, it gives CASSETGDHNYGYTF.

This clonotype appeared many times. This chain uses TRBV29-1 with TRBJ2-7; D is tentatively TRBD1 or TRBD2 (5 bases each). This CDR3 contains 14 residues. Trimming stripped 0 bases from V and 5 bases from J, with 14 bases between. Looked up from germline, CDR1 is SQVTM and CDR2 is ANQGSEA. The CDR3 is CSVEDLGDENEQYF. The CDR3, as DNA: TGCAGCGTTGAAGATCTTGGGGACGAGAACGAGCAGTACTTC.

V and J are TRBV6-2 or TRBV6-3 and TRBJ2-7; TRBD2 agrees at 10 bases. CDR1 is MNHEY and CDR2 is SVGEGT in the germline V gene. CDR3 length equals 18 residues. The junction had 14 bases not matched to a gene; V was cut back by 2 bases and J by 4 bases. CDR3 DNA sequence: TGTGCCAGCAGTTACACCTCGCATAGCGGGAGGAGTAGGTACGAGCAGTACTTC. Amino acids: CASSYTSHSGRSRYEQYF.

The table lists this clonotype with a few counts. V gene TRBV18 combines with J gene TRBJ2-4; 9 positions agree with TRBD1. CDR1 and CDR2 (germline): KGHSH, LQKENI. The CDR3 runs to 16 residues. Germline trimming cut 2 bases from V and 1 base from J; bases unmatched to any gene: 3. CDR3 amino acids: CASSPGTGSAKNIQYF. DNA of the CDR3: TGTGCCAGCTCACCAGGGACAGGGAGCGCCAAAAACATTCAGTACTTC.

In its sample, this clonotype was seen a few times. The gene calls are TRBV20-1 and TRBJ1-5, with 10 bases aligning to TRBD1. Per the germline V gene, CDR1 is DFQATT and CDR2 is SNEGSKA (reference sequence). Trimming removed 7 bases from V and 6 bases from J; junction bases left unmatched: 9. This CDR3 has 14 amino acids. CDR3 bases: TGCAGTGTTTCCGAAGGGACAGGGGTTCAGCCCCAGCATTTT. Protein sequence: CSVSEGTGVQPQHF.

This clonotype was found a few times. This chain joins TRBV20-1 and TRBJ2-3, with 9 bases lining up with TRBD1. This CDR3 comprises 16 residues. CDR1 DFQATT and CDR2 SNEGSKA come from the germline V gene (reference sequence). Trimming at V came to 0 bases and at J to 2 bases, leaving 6 bases not matched to a gene. CDR3 loop: CSARDLGTGYTDTQYF. The CDR3 DNA reads as TGCAGTGCTAGAGATCTTGGGACAGGGTACACAGATACGCAGTATTTT.

This clonotype has a count of ten or more. V gene TRBV20-1 combines with J gene TRBJ2-7; D is perhaps TRBD1 (6 bases). The CDR3 spans 13 residues. Germline loops: CDR1 DFQATT, CDR2 SNEGSKA (reference sequence). Trimming stripped 0 bases from V and 6 bases from J, with 12 bases between. The CDR3: CSARDSGVPEQYF. CDR3 DNA sequence: TGCAGTGCTAGAGATTCAGGGGTACCCGAGCAGTACTTC.

This clonotype has a count of ten or more. The CDR3 bases are TGTGCCAGCAGTGCAGGGAAGGGATATGGCTACACCTTC. Its protein product is CASSAGKGYGYTF. The V and J genes are TRBV25-1 and TRBJ1-2, with a possible D match to TRBD1 (5 bases). The CDR3 is made up of 13 amino acids. V was cut by 4 bases and J by 5 bases, with 11 bases left in between. The germline V gene has CDR1 MGHDK and CDR2 SYGVNS.

This clonotype was recorded a few times. The chain links TRBV27 to TRBJ2-2; D unclear. Germline V CDR1 and CDR2: MNHEY, SMNVEV (reference sequence). V gave up 3 bases and J gave up 3 bases, with 8 bases separating them. This CDR3 is built from 14 residues. CDR3 nucleotides: TGTGCCAGCAGTTTCCTCGGCTACACCGGGGAGCTGTTTTTT. Protein: CASSFLGYTGELFF.

Many counts were recorded for this clonotype. The chain carries TRBV4-2 and TRBJ2-3; D uncertain. The germline V and J ends were trimmed by 0 bases and 2 bases, with 3 bases remaining between them. This CDR3 is 13 amino acids long. Germline V CDR1 and CDR2: LGHNA, YNFKEQ. The CDR3 DNA sequence: TGTGCCAGCAGCCAAGATGCCACAGATACGCAGTATTTT. As protein: CASSQDATDTQYF.

The chain has TRBV20-1 and TRBJ1-2; 8 bases align to TRBD1. The CDR3 runs to 16 residues. Trimming removed 3 bases from V and 5 bases from J; junction bases left unmatched: 14. Germline V gene sequence: CDR1 DFQATT, CDR2 SNEGSKA (reference sequence). For the CDR3, the DNA is TGCAGTGCTAGTGGTCAAGCTCGGACAGGGAAATATGGCTACACCTTC. It translates to CSASGQARTGKYGYTF.

In this sample, this clonotype turned up once. This sequence may be a read error, since a much larger clone differs from it by one base. The chain carries TRBV7-8 and TRBJ2-3, with D perhaps TRBD1 (5 bases). Germline values: CDR1 SGHVS, CDR2 FQNEAQ. CDR3 length: 15 amino acids. In DNA, the CDR3 is TGTTCCAGCACCCCCACGGACGCAGGGCAACATACGCAGTATTTT. Amino acids: CSSTPTDAGQHTQYF.

This clonotype was detected a few times. V and J are TRBV29-1 and TRBJ1-1; no clear D. The germline gives CDR1 SQVTM, CDR2 ANQGSEA. V gave up 2 bases and J gave up 3 bases, with 7 bases separating them. The CDR3 contains 12 residues. The CDR3 region is CSVESEDTEAFF. The CDR3 coding sequence is TGCAGCGTTGAATCGGAGGACACTGAAGCTTTCTTT.